These T cell receptor beta chains were read from a single sample in a study of STAT5B mutations in CD4+ large granular lymphocyte leukemia. Some clones are missing from TCRdb's copy, which holds only in-frame ones; the method was immunoSEQ multiplex PCR. The sample records 30,000 or so clones, 70% to 90% being singletons. The specimen was CD4+ T cells from blood buffy coats. The source is a human donor in good health. Each CDR3 is given without its conserved first and last residue.

j_call,v_call,cdr3_aa
TRBJ2-3,TRBV7-2,ASRTGTGFPDTQY
TRBJ2-3,TRBV6-1,ASSEGRLAGGMQY
TRBJ1-4,TRBV7-2,ASSSNRGGGEKLF
TRBJ1-1,TRBV7-9,ASVASLGTEAF
TRBJ2-3,TRBV7-9,ASSLGADDTQY
TRBJ2-3,TRBV9,ASSVFAGKGDTQY
TRBJ1-1,TRBV2,ASSVTNTEAF
TRBJ2-1,TRBV28,ASSLPHLRQF
TRBJ1-2,TRBV6-1,ASSEGGKYGYT
TRBJ2-4,TRBV5-1,ASSWSPSGIAKNIQY
TRBJ1-6,TRBV6-1,ASSDGGSVSPLH
TRBJ1-2,TRBV6-5,ASTQEGGRNYGYT
TRBJ1-4,TRBV2,ASIKDRGQEKLF
TRBJ1-5,TRBV4-2,ASSQETGTNQPQH
TRBJ2-1,TRBV7-9,ASSLGGSSGKGEQF
TRBJ1-4,TRBV5-1,ASSLRSNEKLF
TRBJ1-5,TRBV2,ASTQGVGGNQPQH
TRBJ2-7,TRBV28,ASSINAGTSEYEQY
TRBJ2-3,TRBV6-5,AISSGGVNTDTQY
TRBJ1-5,TRBV18,ASSPQGPQGGNQPQH
TRBJ2-1,TRBV5-4,ASSSGQGLVNEQF
TRBJ2-7,TRBV27,ASSTRFPTSGKGEQY
TRBJ2-1,TRBV20-1,SAWPAGEQF
TRBJ1-4,TRBV7-8,ASSQRPGQVEKLF
TRBJ2-7,TRBV5-3,ATKGGPYEQY
TRBJ2-2,TRBV5-1,ASSLLAGHTGELF
TRBJ1-3,TRBV19,ASKTYSSGNTIY
TRBJ1-5,TRBV7-9,ASSRGWGVGQPQH
TRBJ1-5,TRBV27,ASSFNNQPQH
TRBJ2-5,TRBV4-1,ASSQQDRGFQETQY
TRBJ1-1,TRBV7-2,ASSRTGGLSPEAF
TRBJ2-6,TRBV18,ASSQTGAGANVLT
TRBJ2-3,TRBV9,ASSVGGGRPTVDTQY
TRBJ2-7,TRBV14,ASSQDLRREQY
TRBJ1-1,TRBV28,ASRADVTGFTEAF
TRBJ2-7,TRBV28,ASIAQGWDEQY
TRBJ2-7,TRBV15,ATSRGSSLTDEQY
TRBJ1-2,TRBV27,ASSLAKSNYGYT
TRBJ1-1,TRBV27,ASSRLGVGGAF
TRBJ2-3,TRBV6-1,ASSASQGSTDTQY
TRBJ2-1,TRBV7-2,ASSPRSRGFDEQF
TRBJ2-2,TRBV15,ATSRSKSLGLGRTGELF